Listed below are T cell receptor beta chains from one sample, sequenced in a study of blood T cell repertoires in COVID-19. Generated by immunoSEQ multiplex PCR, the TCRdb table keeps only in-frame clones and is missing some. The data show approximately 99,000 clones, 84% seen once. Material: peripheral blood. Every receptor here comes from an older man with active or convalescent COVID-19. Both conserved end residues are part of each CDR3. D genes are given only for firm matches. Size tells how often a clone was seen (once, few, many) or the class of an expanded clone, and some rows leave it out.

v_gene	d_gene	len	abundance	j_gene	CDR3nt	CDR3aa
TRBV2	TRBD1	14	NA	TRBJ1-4	TGTGCCAGCAGTCGACAGGGCCAAAATGAAAAACTGTTTTTT	CASSRQGQNEKLFF
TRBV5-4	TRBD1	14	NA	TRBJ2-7	TGTGCCAGCAGCTCCCGGACAGGGGGCTCCGAGCAGTACTTC	CASSSRTGGSEQYF
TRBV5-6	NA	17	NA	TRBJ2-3	TGTGCCAGCAGCTTGGATACCGGGACATCGATCACAGATACGCAGTATTTT	CASSLDTGTSITDTQYF
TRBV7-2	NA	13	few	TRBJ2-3	TGTGCCAGCGGGATCAGGGGCGTAGATACGCAGTATTTT	CASGIRGVDTQYF
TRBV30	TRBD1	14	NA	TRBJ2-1	TGTGCCTGTCCCGGGACAGGGGCGTACAATGAGCAGTTCTTC	CACPGTGAYNEQFF
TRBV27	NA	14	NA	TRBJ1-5	TGTGCCAGCAGTTTGACCGGAGGGGATCAGCCCCAGCATTTT	CASSLTGGDQPQHF
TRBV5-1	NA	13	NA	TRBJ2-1	TGCGCCAGCAGCTTGTGGGAAGAGGGTGAGCAGTTCTTC	CASSLWEEGEQFF
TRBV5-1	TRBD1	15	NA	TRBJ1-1	TGCGCCAGCAGCTTGATGACAGGGGGATTTACTGAAGCTTTCTTT	CASSLMTGGFTEAFF
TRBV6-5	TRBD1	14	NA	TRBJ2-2	TGTGCCAGCATGGGGGACAGGCGAACCGGGGAGCTGTTTTTT	CASMGDRRTGELFF
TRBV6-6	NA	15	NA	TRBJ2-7	TGTGCCAGCAGTTCACAGGGCGACCTCTCCTACGAGCAGTACTTC	CASSSQGDLSYEQYF
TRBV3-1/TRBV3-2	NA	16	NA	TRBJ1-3	TGTGCCAGCAGCCAACCCGGGGAGGCCTCTGGAAACACCATATATTTT	CASSQPGEASGNTIYF
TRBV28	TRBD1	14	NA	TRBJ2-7	TGTGCCAGCAGTTCTCGGACAGGATCCTACGAGCAGTACTTC	CASSSRTGSYEQYF
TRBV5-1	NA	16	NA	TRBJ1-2	TGCGCCAGCAGCCCGCAAAGGACAAACGCTAACTATGGCTACACCTTC	CASSPQRTNANYGYTF
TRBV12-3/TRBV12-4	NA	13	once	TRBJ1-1	TGTGCCAGCAGTTTCAGGGCGAACACTGAAGCTTTCTTT	CASSFRANTEAFF
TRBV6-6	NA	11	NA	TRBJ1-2	TGTGCCAGCAGTTACTTAGATGGCTACACCTTC	CASSYLDGYTF
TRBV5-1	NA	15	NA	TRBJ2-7	TGCGCCAGCAGCTTCGCGCGGGGGCCGTCCTACGAGCAGTACTTC	CASSFARGPSYEQYF
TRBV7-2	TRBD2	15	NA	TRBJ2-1	TGTGCCAGCAGCTCCACCGGACTAGTTGCAAATGAGCAGTTCTTC	CASSSTGLVANEQFF
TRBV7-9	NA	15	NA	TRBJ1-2	TGTGCCAGCAGCCCAGACGGGACTTCCACCCGTGGCTACACCTTC	CASSPDGTSTRGYTF
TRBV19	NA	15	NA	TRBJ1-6	TGTGCCAGTACCCCCGGGGGAGAGTATAATTCACCCCTCCACTTT	CASTPGGEYNSPLHF
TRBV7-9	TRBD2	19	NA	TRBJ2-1	TGTGCCAGCAGCCCTACCCAGGGTTTCAGCGGGGGAAGATACAATGAGCAGTTCTTC	CASSPTQGFSGGRYNEQFF
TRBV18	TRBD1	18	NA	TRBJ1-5	TGTGCCAGCTCACCACCGTCTAGACAGGGGATTAGCAATCAGCCCCAGCATTTT	CASSPPSRQGISNQPQHF
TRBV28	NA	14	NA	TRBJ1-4	TGTGCCAGCAGTTTGGGGCAGGAGAGGGAAAAACTGTTTTTT	CASSLGQEREKLFF